This TCR beta chain was captured in a study of fetal regulatory T cell absence and autoimmunity. This CDR3 is 13 amino acids long. Germline V CDR1 and CDR2: SGHNT, YENEEA. Trimming at V came to 5 bases and at J to 8 bases, leaving 5 bases not matched to a gene. Study observations and caveats: Some top pancreas TCR clones were over 100-fold enriched versus cord blood. In IPEX syndrome, oligoclonal enrichment was read as supporting prenatal antigen-driven autoimmunity in the pancreas.

Assay used: immunoSEQ multiplex PCR; TCRdb lists only in-frame clones, some missing. Counted here are more than 85,000 clones, approximately 79% occurring once; the ten biggest clones make up 1.5% to 2%. This clone was seen more than once but under ten times. Its antigen is unknown. The TCR comes from a male donor with IPEX syndrome. Material: pancreas tissue. The chain employs TRBV11-3 and TRBJ1-2; 10 bases agree with TRBD1. As DNA, the CDR3 is TGTGCCAGCAGCCAGGGACAGGGGAGAGGCTACACCTTC. Its protein product is CASSQGQGRGYTF.